This section outlines one TCR beta chain sequence together with its context. The data are from a study of blood T cell repertoires in COVID-19. Study overall: Acute-phase and convalescent COVID-19 samples originated in the United States, Italy and Spain.

Original handling: From reference gene primer amplification, estimates of nucleated cell counts were derived. Libraries were prepared by immunoSEQ multiplex PCR; TCRdb keeps only in-frame clonotypes and omits some of them. Clone size and V and J calls were adopted from that table, with D and trimming inferred from the DNA. The sample shows hundreds of thousands of clones, 88% of them seen only once. Germline lookup yields CDR1 KGHSH and CDR2 LQKENI. Trimming removed 1 base from V and 4 bases from J, with 8 bases in between. The CDR3 extends over 13 amino acids. V and J are TRBV18 and TRBJ2-7; D remains unclear. Sequenced material: peripheral blood. This clonotype was sampled from a woman aged 30 to 39 with COVID-19, enrolled during active disease. The CDR3 sequence: CASSPRRIYEQYF. The CDR3 region has the DNA TGTGCCAGCTCACCACGGCGGATTTACGAGCAGTACTTC.